This TCR beta chain stems from a study of T-cell reconstitution after alpha-beta-depleted transplantation in children. Study-level results: Diversity of TCRbeta at day 60 was high in some patients, arising from surviving recipient T cells and thymic progenitors.

The V segment lost 4 bases and the J segment 3 bases; nucleotides outside the gene matches: 6. The CDR3 extends over 15 amino acids. The germline gives CDR1 LGHDT, CDR2 YNNKEL (reference sequence). Using unique molecular identifiers, the investigators prepared the TCRbeta library. TCRdb fed the PCR reads into MiXCR, producing one record per CDR3 protein. The data contain more than 100,000 distinct CDR3 sequences, roughly 24% of them singletons. Many counts were recorded for this clonotype. Its antigen is as yet unknown. The sequence was collected from a male patient under 10 years old who had a stem cell transplant for chronic granulomatous disease, so the T cells may come from the graft donor. The sequences come from PBMCs, mostly from graft donor cells, collected 180 days after TCRalphabeta/CD19-depleted stem cell transplant. The rearrangement links TRBV3-1 to TRBJ2-5, with 9 positions matching TRBD2. The CDR3 nucleotides are TGTGCCAGCAGCCTACTTAGCGGGAGAAAAGAGACCCAGTACTTC. Translation gives CASSLLSGRKETQYF.